The 7 T cell receptor beta chains below all came from one sample that was sequenced in a study of control samples from healthy donors and cancer patients. Here immunoSEQ multiplex PCR was the method, and the copy in TCRdb shows in-frame clones only, minus some. The table shows around 130,000 clones, with 70% to 90% occurring only once. The sample comprised blood. The source is a man in his fifties in good health.

The CDR3 coding sequence is TGTGCCAGCAGCCGGACTAGCGGGGGGGCCAATGAGCAGTTCTTC. Protein: CASSRTSGGANEQFF. The chain is built from TRBV7-6 and TRBJ2-1, with TRBD2 matching 15 bases. The germline CDR1 and CDR2 sequences are SGHVS and FNYEAQ. This CDR3 comprises 15 residues. V was clipped by 5 bases and J by 6 bases; unmatched bases: 2.

V gene TRBV6-2 or TRBV6-3 combines with J gene TRBJ2-7; D tentatively reads TRBD1 or TRBD2 (5 bases each). V lost 6 bases and J 2 bases, leaving 14 bases between the germline ends. The CDR3 is 14 amino acids. From germline, CDR1 is MNHEY and CDR2 SVGEGT. Written as DNA, the CDR3 is TGTGCCAGCAGCCCCGCCGGGGACCCCTACGAGCAGTACTTC. Its protein product is CASSPAGDPYEQYF.

The genes are TRBV28 and TRBJ2-7; D possibly corresponds to TRBD2 (7 bases). The CDR3 contains 14 residues. CDR1 is MDHEN, CDR2 SYDVKM, per germline. Trimming took off 5 bases at V and 2 bases at J, with 13 bases between the two ends. CDR3 sequence (DNA): TGTGCCAGCAGTCTCTGGGGGGGCACCTACGAGCAGTACTTC. This gives the protein CASSLWGGTYEQYF.

This clone showed up just once. The chain employs TRBV7-2 and TRBJ2-3, with no clear D. V was trimmed by 4 bases and J by 10 bases, leaving 9 bases between them. The CDR3 has 11 residues. The germline V gene encodes CDR1 SGHTA and CDR2 FQGNSA. The CDR3 sequence: CASSYLGPQYF. Written as DNA, the CDR3 is TGTGCCAGCAGCTACCTGGGCCCGCAGTATTTT.

A single count supports this clone. This chain connects TRBV12-3 or TRBV12-4 to TRBJ2-7; 11 bases align to TRBD1. The CDR3 is 13 amino acids. V shed 8 bases, J shed 4 bases, and the junction held 4 bases outside the gene matches. The CDR3 sequence: CASSGQGAYEQYF. CDR3 in DNA: TGTGCCAGCTCTGGACAGGGGGCTTACGAGCAGTACTTC.

V is TRBV6-5 and J is TRBJ1-1; 9 bases match TRBD1. The V and J ends lost 9 bases and 2 bases, in that order; junction bases with no gene match: 4. CDR3 length: 13 residues. Germline V gene data show CDR1 as MNHEY and CDR2 as SVGAGI. This CDR3 is CASGTGQNTEAFF. CDR3 nucleotide sequence: TGTGCCAGTGGGACAGGGCAAAACACTGAAGCTTTCTTT.

The chain carries TRBV3-1 (or the pseudogene TRBV3-2) and TRBJ2-5, with D perhaps matching TRBD2 (6 bases). V gave up 0 bases and J gave up 5 bases, with 13 bases separating them. The CDR3 is 15 amino acids. Germline CDR1 is LGHDT and CDR2 is YNNKEL (reference sequence). The CDR3 coding sequence is TGTGCCAGCAGCCAAGAATTGAGGGAGGTTGAGACCCAGTACTTC. Protein product: CASSQELREVETQYF.